Shown below are 27 T cell receptor beta chains from a single sample sequenced in a study of metastatic and nonmetastatic thyroid tumors. Every patient was untreated before thyroid surgery. Using MiXCR, TCRdb reanalyzed the PCR reads. The sample has about 40,000 clones; 16% are singletons. The specimen sequenced was blood. These TCRs come from a female donor with papillary thyroid cancer or a benign thyroid nodule (not recorded which). Some clones in this sample may be carry-over from other donors' samples.

This clone was seen ten or more times. This chain joins TRBV7-2 and TRBJ1-3, with D uncertain. CDR3 size: 15 residues. CDR1 is SGHTA, CDR2 FQGNSA, per germline. V gave up 2 bases and J gave up 2 bases, with 10 bases separating them. CDR3 DNA sequence: TGTGCCAGCAGCTTAATGGGCGCTGCTGGAAACACCATATATTTT. Amino acids: CASSLMGAAGNTIYF. Looking up the rest from reference TRBV7-2 and TRBJ1-3 gives the full variable domain: GAGVSQSPSNKVTEKGKDVELRCDPISGHTALYWYRQSLGQGLEFLIYFQGNSAPDKSGLPSDRFSAERTGGSVSTLTIQRTQQEDSAVYLCASSLMGAAGNTIYFGEGSWLTVV.

In its sample, this clone was seen many times. The rearrangement joins TRBV13 to TRBJ1-3; 7 nucleotides agree with TRBD1. J was trimmed by 7 bases and V by 5 bases; bases with no gene match: 11. CDR3 length: 15 amino acids. The germline CDR1 and CDR2 sequences are PRHDT and FYEKMQ (reference sequence). CDR3 DNA: TGTGCCAGCAGCGCCCTAGACAGGGACCTGAACACCATATATTTT. This gives the protein CASSALDRDLNTIYF.

The table lists this clone with many counts. The rearrangement uses TRBV6-6 and TRBJ1-5, with 10 bases identical to TRBD1. This CDR3 is built from 15 residues. The V and J ends lost 0 bases and 4 bases, in that order; junction bases with no gene match: 0. CDR1 is MNHNY, CDR2 SVGAGI, per germline (reference sequence). The CDR3 loop is CASSYSDRGNQPQHF. CDR3 sequence (DNA): TGTGCCAGCAGTTACTCGGACAGGGGGAATCAGCCCCAGCATTTT.

J is TRBJ1-3 and V is TRBV7-9; D not certain. Germline CDR1 is SEHNR and CDR2 is FQNEAQ (reference sequence). Trimming removed 5 bases from V and 1 base from J, with 6 bases in between. This CDR3 has 13 residues. CDR3 amino acids: CASSHTSGNTIYF. DNA of the CDR3: TGTGCCAGCAGCCACACGTCTGGAAACACCATATATTTT.

This clone has at least ten counts. The chain couples TRBV4-1 to TRBJ1-2; D call uncertain. Germline V gene sequence: CDR1 MGHRA, CDR2 YSYEKL. The germline V and J ends were trimmed by 4 bases and 1 base, with 10 bases remaining between them. The CDR3 runs 14 residues. The CDR3 loop reads CASSPSGYNYGYTF. CDR3 DNA sequence: TGCGCCAGCAGCCCGTCGGGATATAACTATGGCTACACCTTC.

This clone is medium-sized. The rearrangement joins TRBV6-1 to TRBJ1-3; perhaps TRBD1 as D (6 bases). V was pared by 6 bases and J by 0 bases, with 15 bases between. Germline CDR1 and CDR2: MNHNS and SASEGT. CDR3 length: 16 amino acids. Here the CDR3 DNA reads TGTGCCAGCAGAAGGGCCGGACAGTTCTCTGGAAACACCATATATTTT. It translates to CASRRAGQFSGNTIYF.

This clone was seen a handful of times. V usage is TRBV28 and J usage is TRBJ1-1; weak D call: TRBD1 (5 bases). V gave up 6 bases and J gave up 7 bases, with 12 bases separating them. Germline values: CDR1 MDHEN, CDR2 SYDVKM. This CDR3 spans 12 amino acids. The DNA of the CDR3 is TGTGCCAGCAGCCAGGGTGGCATTGAAGCTTTCTTT. Translated: CASSQGGIEAFF.

This clone was observed a few times. Compared with germline, one end of the junction differs, possibly owing to a read error. This chain links TRBV28 with TRBJ1-2; TRBD1 aligns across 11 bases. The CDR3 spans 16 residues. The germline V gene has CDR1 MDHEN and CDR2 SYDVKM. The CDR3 bases are TGTGTCAGCAGTGGATGGACAGGGGGCTTCGGCTATTGCTACACCTTC. This codes for CVSSGWTGGFGYCYTF.

This clone has at least ten counts. The chain joins TRBV28 to TRBJ2-7; TRBD1 or TRBD2 may be the D gene (5 bases each). Germline-derived CDR1 and CDR2 are MDHEN and SYDVKM. The V end lost 4 bases, the J end lost 2 bases, and 15 bases lay between the germline ends. The CDR3 is 15 residues long. The CDR3 nucleotides are TGTGCCAGCAGTTCAACCCGGGACGCCACCTACGAGCAGTACTTC. It codes for CASSSTRDATYEQYF. The whole variable domain, filled in from reference TRBV28 and TRBJ2-7, reads DVKVTQSSRYLVKRTGEKVFLECVQDMDHENMFWYRQDPGLGLRLIYFSYDVKMKEKGDIPEGYSVSREKKERFSLILESASTNQTSMYLCASSSTRDATYEQYFGPGTRLTVT.

This clone has at least ten counts. The chain uses TRBV18 and TRBJ1-2; D not resolved. This CDR3 is 12 amino acids long. V shed 3 bases and J shed 1 base, with 3 bases lying between them. Germline CDR1 reads KGHSH; CDR2 reads LQKENI. CDR3 region: CASSPHNYGYTF. CDR3 coding DNA: TGTGCCAGCTCACCTCATAACTATGGCTACACCTTC.

This clone was recorded a few times. This chain connects TRBV28 to TRBJ1-2; D is unclear. The CDR3 is 11 amino acids. Germline lookup yields CDR1 MDHEN and CDR2 SYDVKM. V was cut by 5 bases and J by 5 bases, with 6 bases left in between. CDR3 coding DNA: TGTGCCAGCAGTCCAAAATATGGCTACACCTTC. Its protein product is CASSPKYGYTF.

With regard to this clone: An end of the junction does not agree with germline; a read error may underlie this. The V and J genes are TRBV6-4 and TRBJ2-4; 8 nucleotides line up with TRBD1. The CDR3 sequence is 20 residues long. Germline V lookup: CDR1 MRHNA, CDR2 SNTAGT. This CDR3 is CASSDSVDRVPLLAKNIKYF. The CDR3 bases are TGTGCCAGCAGTGACTCTGTGGACAGGGTTCCCCTTTTGGCCAAAAACATTAAGTACTTC.

Remarks on this clone: This may come from a read error, since a much larger clone is one base off. The J gene is TRBJ2-2, the V gene TRBV6-4, with D maybe TRBD2 (6 bases). Germline CDR1 reads MRHNA; CDR2 reads SNTAGT. The length of the CDR3 is 13 residues. The CDR3 DNA reads TGTGCCAGCAGTGACGAGGGCGGCGGGGAGCTGTCTTTT. Translation: CASSDEGGGELSF.

The CDR3 nucleotides are TGTGCCAGCAGCCAAGGGGCAGTACCAGACGAGCAGTACTTC. It translates to CASSQGAVPDEQYF. The chain joins TRBV3-1 to TRBJ2-7; D call uncertain. Germline V gene data show CDR1 as LGHDT and CDR2 as YNNKEL (reference sequence). The CDR3 has 14 residues. V was clipped by 1 base and J by 5 bases, with 12 bases between them.

This clone was detected many times. V is TRBV24-1 and J is TRBJ2-1; D may be TRBD1 or TRBD2 (5 bases each). Germline V CDR1 and CDR2: KGHDR, SFDVKD. V was shortened by 3 bases and J by 9 bases, with 11 bases between the two germline ends. The CDR3 spans 13 residues. The chain's CDR3 is CATSDHGTREQFF. The CDR3 nucleotides are TGTGCCACCAGTGATCATGGGACCCGTGAGCAGTTCTTC.

This clone turned up a few times. This may stem from a read error, because a much larger clone lies one nucleotide away. V usage is TRBV7-9 and J usage is TRBJ2-3; D ambiguous. Per germline, CDR1 SEHNR and CDR2 FQNEAQ (reference sequence). This CDR3 spans 12 amino acids. DNA for the CDR3: TGTGCCAGCAGCTGGGGAAAGGATATGCAGTATTTT. This translates into CASSWGKDMQYF.

The chain couples TRBV5-1 to TRBJ2-5, with 7 bases aligning to TRBD2. CDR1 SGHRS and CDR2 YFSETQ come from the germline V gene. This CDR3 contains 16 residues. Trimming removed 2 bases from V and 5 bases from J; junction bases left unmatched: 12. This chain's CDR3 is CASSFGLEWGQETQYF. The CDR3 region has the DNA TGCGCCAGCAGCTTCGGACTAGAGTGGGGTCAGGAGACCCAGTACTTC.

The sample holds a few counts of this clone. A much larger clone sits a single nucleotide away, making a read error possible. The chain is built from TRBV19 and TRBJ2-5; 7 bases agree with TRBD2. Germline assignment: CDR1 LNHDA and CDR2 SQIVND (reference sequence). The ends lost 11 bases at V and 4 bases at J; junction bases unmatched: 16. The CDR3 spans 15 residues. The CDR3 region has the DNA TGTGCCGGTAAGGCGGGGGACCTTAATTTAGAGACCCAGTACTTC. This sequence encodes CAGKAGDLNLETQYF.

This clone has at least ten counts. The CDR3: CSASTMNTEAFF. Here the CDR3 DNA reads TGCAGTGCTAGCACAATGAACACTGAAGCTTTCTTT. This sequence joins TRBV20-1 and TRBJ1-1; no reliable D call. V was shortened by 3 bases and J by 0 bases, with 5 bases between the two germline ends. Germline assignment: CDR1 DFQATT and CDR2 SNEGSKA (reference sequence). CDR3 length equals 12 residues.

Remarks on this clone: Possible read error: a much larger clone is one base away. The chain employs TRBV5-6 and TRBJ2-5; D perhaps matches TRBD2 (6 bases). The CDR3 is made up of 15 amino acids. Germline V gene sequence: CDR1 SGHDT, CDR2 YYEEEE. The CDR3 DNA reads TGTCCCAGCAGCTTGGGAGTACTAGCTGAAGAGACCCAGTACTTC. Its translation is CPSSLGVLAEETQYF.

Regarding this clone: A read error may be the cause here, since a much bigger clone is one base away. The V and J genes are TRBV20-1 and TRBJ2-2; D might be TRBD1 (7 bases). The CDR3 is 15 amino acids. Germline V gives CDR1 DFQATT, CDR2 SNEGSKA (reference sequence). The CDR3 is CSARVRQGGSWELFF. In DNA, the CDR3 is TGCAGTGCTAGAGTGCGCCAGGGGGGCTCCTGGGAACTGTTTTTT.

This clone appeared many times. The DNA for the CDR3 is TGTGCCAGCAGCTTAGATTGGGAGAGCTCCTACAATGAGCAGTTCTTC. It encodes CASSLDWESSYNEQFF. V and J are TRBV11-2 and TRBJ2-1; weak D call: TRBD2 (5 bases). The V and J ends lost 0 bases and 0 bases respectively, with 9 bases between them. Germline V gene sequence: CDR1 SGHAT, CDR2 FQNNGV. The CDR3 covers 16 residues.

Comment on this clone: A much more abundant neighbour one base away suggests this may be a read error. The chain employs TRBV9 and TRBJ1-4; D is perhaps TRBD1 (6 bases). The ends were cut back, 6 bases at V and 11 bases at J, with 20 bases in the middle. Germline assignment: CDR1 SGDLS and CDR2 YYNGEE. The CDR3 has 14 amino acids. The CDR3 DNA reads as TGTGCCAGCATCCCCACAGGGCTAGAGGTGAAACTGTTTTTT. Protein: CASIPTGLEVKLFF.

This clone showed up many times. The same CDR3 can be traced to other DNA sequences in this sample. V and J are TRBV25-1 and TRBJ1-2; 8 positions match TRBD1. The J segment lost 4 bases and the V segment lost 5 bases, leaving 9 bases of the junction unmatched. CDR3 length equals 15 residues. Per the germline V gene, CDR1 is MGHDK and CDR2 is SYGVNS. The CDR3: CASSSTGTGGYGYTF. The DNA for the CDR3 is TGTGCCAGCAGTTCTACCGGGACAGGAGGCTATGGCTACACCTTC.

The table lists this clone with many counts. The chain employs TRBV10-2 and TRBJ2-7; 7 bases align to TRBD2. V lost 8 bases to trimming and J lost 2 bases; unmatched junction nucleotides: 9. Germline loops: CDR1 WSHSY, CDR2 SAAADI. This CDR3 comprises 14 residues. The CDR3: CASGRREAAYEQYF. As DNA, the CDR3 is TGCGCCAGCGGGAGACGGGAGGCGGCCTACGAGCAGTACTTC.

This clone was found many times. This specimen includes other DNA sequences encoding the same CDR3. The rearrangement joins TRBV19 to TRBJ1-5, with 10 bases that match TRBD1. This CDR3 is built from 15 residues. CDR1 is LNHDA and CDR2 is SQIVND in the germline V gene (reference sequence). The trim removed 8 bases at V and 5 bases at J, leaving 9 bases unmatched. The CDR3 region has the DNA TGTGCCAGTGGGCTAGGCGGGACAGGGGATCAGCCCCAGCATTTT. Amino acids: CASGLGGTGDQPQHF.

In this sample, this clone turned up many times. This chain links TRBV30 with TRBJ2-5; 7 bases are a match to TRBD1. There are 13 residues in the CDR3. J was trimmed by 1 base and V by 5 bases; bases with no gene match: 4. Germline V gene data show CDR1 as GTSNPN and CDR2 as SVGIG (reference sequence). CDR3 loop: CAWEDRAQETQYF. Here the CDR3 DNA reads TGTGCCTGGGAAGACAGGGCCCAAGAGACCCAGTACTTC. The full variable domain, rest sourced from reference TRBV30 and TRBJ2-5, is SQTIHQWPATLVQPVGSPLSLECTVEGTSNPNLYWYRQAAGRGLQLLFYSVGIGQISSEVPQNLSASRPQDRQFILSSKKLLLSDSGFYLCAWEDRAQETQYFGPGTRLLVL.